This T cell receptor (beta chain) is drawn from a study of blood T cell repertoires in COVID-19. As for the study in general: Whether acute or convalescent, the COVID-19 samples came from the United States, Italy and Spain.

Sequencing used immunoSEQ multiplex PCR; TCRdb keeps in-frame clones, though not all of them. This table holds around 200,000 clones, 75% to 90% found once. V lost 3 bases and J 3 bases, leaving 8 bases between the germline ends. This CDR3 region has 13 residues. The rearrangement links TRBV12-3 or TRBV12-4 to TRBJ1-2; tentative D call: TRBD1 (6 bases). The sample comprised PBMCs or T cells enriched from blood (not recorded which). This sequence originates from a man in his forties who had recovered from COVID-19. DNA of the CDR3: TGTGCCAGCAGTTTGGACAGCTACTATGGCTACACCTTC. Translating gives CASSLDSYYGYTF.